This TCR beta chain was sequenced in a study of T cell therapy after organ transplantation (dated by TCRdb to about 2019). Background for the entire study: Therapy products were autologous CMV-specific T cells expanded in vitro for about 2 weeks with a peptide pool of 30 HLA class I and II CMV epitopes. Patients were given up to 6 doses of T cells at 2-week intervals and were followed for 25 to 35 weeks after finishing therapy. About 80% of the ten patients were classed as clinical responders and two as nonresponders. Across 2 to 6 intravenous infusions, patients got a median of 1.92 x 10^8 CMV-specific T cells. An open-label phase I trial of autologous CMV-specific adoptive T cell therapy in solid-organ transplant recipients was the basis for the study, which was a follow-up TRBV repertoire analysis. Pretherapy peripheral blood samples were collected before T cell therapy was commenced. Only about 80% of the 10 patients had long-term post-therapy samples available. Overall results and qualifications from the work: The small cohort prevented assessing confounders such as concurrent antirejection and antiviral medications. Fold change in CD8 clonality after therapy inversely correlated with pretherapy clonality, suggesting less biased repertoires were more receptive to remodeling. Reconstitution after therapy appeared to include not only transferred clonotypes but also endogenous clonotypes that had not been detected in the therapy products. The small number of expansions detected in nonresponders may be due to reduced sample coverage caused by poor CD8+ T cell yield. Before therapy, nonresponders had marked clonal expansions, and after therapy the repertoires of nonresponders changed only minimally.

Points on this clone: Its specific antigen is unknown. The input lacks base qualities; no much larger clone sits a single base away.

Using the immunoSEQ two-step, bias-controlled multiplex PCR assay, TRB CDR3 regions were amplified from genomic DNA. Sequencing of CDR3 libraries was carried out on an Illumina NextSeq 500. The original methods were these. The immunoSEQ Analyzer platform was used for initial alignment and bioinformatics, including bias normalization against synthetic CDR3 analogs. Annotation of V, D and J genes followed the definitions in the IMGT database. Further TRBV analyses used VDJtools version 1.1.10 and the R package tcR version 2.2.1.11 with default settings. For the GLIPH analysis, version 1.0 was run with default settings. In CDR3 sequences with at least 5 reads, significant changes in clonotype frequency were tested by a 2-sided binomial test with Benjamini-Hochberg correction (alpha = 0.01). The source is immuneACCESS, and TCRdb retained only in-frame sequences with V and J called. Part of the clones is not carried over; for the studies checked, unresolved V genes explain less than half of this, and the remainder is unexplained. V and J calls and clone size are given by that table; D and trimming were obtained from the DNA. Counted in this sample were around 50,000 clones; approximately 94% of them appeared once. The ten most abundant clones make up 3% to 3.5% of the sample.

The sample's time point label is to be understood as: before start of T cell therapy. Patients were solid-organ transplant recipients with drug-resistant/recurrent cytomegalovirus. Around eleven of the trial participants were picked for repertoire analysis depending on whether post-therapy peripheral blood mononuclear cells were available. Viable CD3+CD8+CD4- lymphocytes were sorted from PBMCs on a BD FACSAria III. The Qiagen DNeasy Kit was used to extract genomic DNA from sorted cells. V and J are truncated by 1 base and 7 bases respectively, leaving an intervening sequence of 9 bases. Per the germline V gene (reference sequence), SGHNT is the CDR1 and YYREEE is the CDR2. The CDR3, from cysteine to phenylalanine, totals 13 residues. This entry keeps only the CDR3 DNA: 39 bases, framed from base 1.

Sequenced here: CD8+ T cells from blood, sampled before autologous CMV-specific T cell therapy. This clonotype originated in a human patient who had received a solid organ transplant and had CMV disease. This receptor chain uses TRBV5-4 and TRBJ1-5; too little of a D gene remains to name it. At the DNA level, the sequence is TGTGCCAGCAGCTTGCCGATAAGACAGCCCCAGCATTTT. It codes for CASSLPIRQPQHF.